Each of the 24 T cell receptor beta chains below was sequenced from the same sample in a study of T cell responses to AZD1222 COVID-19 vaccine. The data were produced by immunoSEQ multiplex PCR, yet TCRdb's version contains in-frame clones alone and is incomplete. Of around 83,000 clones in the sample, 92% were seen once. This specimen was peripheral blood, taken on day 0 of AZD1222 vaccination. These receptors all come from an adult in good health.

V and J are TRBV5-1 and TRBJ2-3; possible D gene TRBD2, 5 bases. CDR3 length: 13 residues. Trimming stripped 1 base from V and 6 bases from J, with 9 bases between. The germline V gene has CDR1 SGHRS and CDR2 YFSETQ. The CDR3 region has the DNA TGCGCCAGCAGCTTGTTTTCTAGCGATACGCAGTATTTT. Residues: CASSLFSSDTQYF.

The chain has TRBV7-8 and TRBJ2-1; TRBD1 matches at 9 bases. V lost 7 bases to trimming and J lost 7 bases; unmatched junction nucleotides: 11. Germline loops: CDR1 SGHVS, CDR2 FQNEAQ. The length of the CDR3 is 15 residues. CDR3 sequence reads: CASTTWDREVNEQFF. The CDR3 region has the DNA TGTGCCAGCACTACTTGGGACAGGGAGGTTAATGAGCAGTTCTTC.

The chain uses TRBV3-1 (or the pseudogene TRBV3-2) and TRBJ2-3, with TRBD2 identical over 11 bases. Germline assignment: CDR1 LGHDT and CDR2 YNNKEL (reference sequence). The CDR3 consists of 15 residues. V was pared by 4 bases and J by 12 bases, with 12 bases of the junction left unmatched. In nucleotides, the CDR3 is TGTGCCAGCAGCCGTAAAGGGACTAGCGGCGGGTTACAGTATTTT. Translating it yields CASSRKGTSGGLQYF.

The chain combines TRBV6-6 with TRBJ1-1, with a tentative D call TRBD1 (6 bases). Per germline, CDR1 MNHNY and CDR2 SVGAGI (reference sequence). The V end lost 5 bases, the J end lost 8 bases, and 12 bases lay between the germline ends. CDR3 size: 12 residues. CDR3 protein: CASSPPGAEAFF. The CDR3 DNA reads TGTGCCAGCAGTCCTCCAGGGGCCGAAGCTTTCTTT.

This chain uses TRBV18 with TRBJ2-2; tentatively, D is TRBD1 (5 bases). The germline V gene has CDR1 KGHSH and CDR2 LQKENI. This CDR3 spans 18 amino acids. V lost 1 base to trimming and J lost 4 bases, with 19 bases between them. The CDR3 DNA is TGTGCCAGCTCACCACAATTACCAGGGTGGAGTGGCACCGGGGAGCTGTTTTTT. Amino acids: CASSPQLPGWSGTGELFF.

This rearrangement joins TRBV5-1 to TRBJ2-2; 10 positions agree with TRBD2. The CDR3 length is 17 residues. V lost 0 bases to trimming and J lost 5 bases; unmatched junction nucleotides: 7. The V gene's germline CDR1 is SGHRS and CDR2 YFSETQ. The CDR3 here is CASSLASSGSTTGELFF. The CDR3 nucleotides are TGCGCCAGCAGCTTGGCTTCTAGCGGGAGTACAACCGGGGAGCTGTTTTTT.

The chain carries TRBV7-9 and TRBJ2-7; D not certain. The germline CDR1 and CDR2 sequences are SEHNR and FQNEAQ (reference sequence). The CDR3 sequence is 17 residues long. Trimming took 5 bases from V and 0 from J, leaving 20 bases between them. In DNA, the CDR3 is TGTGCCAGCAGCATACCTCTGGCGGTCGTTAGCTCCTACGAGCAGTACTTC. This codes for CASSIPLAVVSSYEQYF.

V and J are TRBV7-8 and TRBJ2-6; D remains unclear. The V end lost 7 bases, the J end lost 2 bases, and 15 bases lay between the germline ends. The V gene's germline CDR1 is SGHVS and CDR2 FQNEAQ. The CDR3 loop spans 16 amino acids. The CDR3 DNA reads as TGTGCCAGCACCGTAGAGTCCGAGCCTGGGGCCAACGTCCTGACTTTC. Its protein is CASTVESEPGANVLTF.

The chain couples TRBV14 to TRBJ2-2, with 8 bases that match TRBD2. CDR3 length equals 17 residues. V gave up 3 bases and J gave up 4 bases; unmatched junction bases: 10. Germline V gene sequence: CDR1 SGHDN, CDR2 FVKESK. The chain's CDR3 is CASSQQSWAGGTGELFF. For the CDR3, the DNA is TGTGCCAGCAGCCAGCAGAGTTGGGCGGGAGGCACCGGGGAGCTGTTTTTT.

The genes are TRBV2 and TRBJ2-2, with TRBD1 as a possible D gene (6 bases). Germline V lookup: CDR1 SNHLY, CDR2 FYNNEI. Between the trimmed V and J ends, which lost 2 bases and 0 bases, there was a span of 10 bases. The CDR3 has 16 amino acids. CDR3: CASSESRTANTGELFF. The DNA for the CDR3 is TGTGCCAGCAGTGAATCTCGGACAGCGAACACCGGGGAGCTGTTTTTT. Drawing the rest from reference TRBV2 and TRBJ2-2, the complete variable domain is EPEVTQTPSHQVTQMGQEVILRCVPISNHLYFYWYRQILGQKVEFLVSFYNNEISEKSEIFDDQFSVERPDGSNFTLKIRSTKLEDSAMYFCASSESRTANTGELFFGEGSRLTVL.

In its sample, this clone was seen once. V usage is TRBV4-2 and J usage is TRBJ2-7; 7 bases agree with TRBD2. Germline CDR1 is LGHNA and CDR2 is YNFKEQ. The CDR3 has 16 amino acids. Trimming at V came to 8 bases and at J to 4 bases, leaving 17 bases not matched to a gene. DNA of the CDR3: TGTGCCAGCTCTCGAGGAGACAGCGGGATTGGTTACGAGCAGTACTTC. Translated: CASSRGDSGIGYEQYF.

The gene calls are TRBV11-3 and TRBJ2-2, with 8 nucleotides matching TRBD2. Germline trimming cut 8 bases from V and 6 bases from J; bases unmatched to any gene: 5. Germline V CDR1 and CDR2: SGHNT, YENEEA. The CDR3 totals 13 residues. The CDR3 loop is CASSGLAAGELFF. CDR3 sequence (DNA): TGTGCCAGCTCAGGACTAGCTGCCGGGGAGCTGTTTTTT.

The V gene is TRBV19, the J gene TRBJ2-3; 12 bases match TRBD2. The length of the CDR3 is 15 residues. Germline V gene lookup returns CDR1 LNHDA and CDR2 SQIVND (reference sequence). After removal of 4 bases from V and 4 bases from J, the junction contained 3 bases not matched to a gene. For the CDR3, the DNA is TGTGCCAGTAGTACCCTAGCGGGAGGGTCAGATACGCAGTATTTT. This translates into CASSTLAGGSDTQYF.

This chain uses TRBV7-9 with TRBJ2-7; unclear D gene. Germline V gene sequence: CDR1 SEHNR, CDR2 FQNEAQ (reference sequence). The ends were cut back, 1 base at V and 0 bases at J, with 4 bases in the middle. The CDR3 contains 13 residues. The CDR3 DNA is TGTGCCAGCAGCTTAGGGCGCTCCTACGAGCAGTACTTC. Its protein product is CASSLGRSYEQYF.

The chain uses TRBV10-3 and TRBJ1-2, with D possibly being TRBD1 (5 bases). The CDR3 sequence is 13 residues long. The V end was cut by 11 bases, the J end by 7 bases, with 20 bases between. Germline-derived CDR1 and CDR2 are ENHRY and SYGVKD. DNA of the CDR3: TGTGCCTTTTCAACTGGGACTGCCGGTGGCTACACCTTC. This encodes CAFSTGTAGGYTF.

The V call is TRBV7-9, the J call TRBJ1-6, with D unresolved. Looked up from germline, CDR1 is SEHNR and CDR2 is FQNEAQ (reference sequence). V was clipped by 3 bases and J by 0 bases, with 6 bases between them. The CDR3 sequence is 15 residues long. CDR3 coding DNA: TGTGCCAGCAGCTTTACGAGCTCCTATAATTCACCCCTCCACTTT. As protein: CASSFTSSYNSPLHF.

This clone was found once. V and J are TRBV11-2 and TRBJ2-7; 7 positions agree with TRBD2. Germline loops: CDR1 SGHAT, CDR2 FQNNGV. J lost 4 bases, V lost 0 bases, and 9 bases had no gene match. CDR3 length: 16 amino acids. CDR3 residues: CASSLDHKGLTYEQYF. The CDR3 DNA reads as TGTGCCAGCAGCTTAGATCATAAGGGACTAACTTACGAGCAGTACTTC.

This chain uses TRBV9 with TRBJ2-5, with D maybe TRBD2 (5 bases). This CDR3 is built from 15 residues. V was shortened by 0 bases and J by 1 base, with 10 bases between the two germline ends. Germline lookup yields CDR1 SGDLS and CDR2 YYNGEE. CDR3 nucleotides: TGTGCCAGCAGCGTAGGACCCGGGGTCCAAGAGACCCAGTACTTC. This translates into CASSVGPGVQETQYF. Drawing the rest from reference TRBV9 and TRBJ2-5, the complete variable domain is DSGVTQTPKHLITATGQRVTLRCSPRSGDLSVYWYQQSLDQGLQFLIQYYNGEERAKGNILERFSAQQFPDLHSELNLSSLELGDSALYFCASSVGPGVQETQYFGPGTRLLVL.

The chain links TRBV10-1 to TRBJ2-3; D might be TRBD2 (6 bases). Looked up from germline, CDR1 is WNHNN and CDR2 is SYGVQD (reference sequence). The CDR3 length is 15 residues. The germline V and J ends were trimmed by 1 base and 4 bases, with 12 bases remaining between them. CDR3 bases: TGCGCCAGCAGTGAGTTCGGGGGAGCTTCAGATACGCAGTATTTT. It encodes CASSEFGGASDTQYF.

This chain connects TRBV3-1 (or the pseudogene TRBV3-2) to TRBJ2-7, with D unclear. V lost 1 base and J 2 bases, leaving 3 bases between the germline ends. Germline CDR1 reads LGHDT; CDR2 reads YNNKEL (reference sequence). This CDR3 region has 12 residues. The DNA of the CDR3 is TGTGCCAGCAGCCAAGGGCCCTACGAGCAGTACTTC. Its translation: CASSQGPYEQYF.

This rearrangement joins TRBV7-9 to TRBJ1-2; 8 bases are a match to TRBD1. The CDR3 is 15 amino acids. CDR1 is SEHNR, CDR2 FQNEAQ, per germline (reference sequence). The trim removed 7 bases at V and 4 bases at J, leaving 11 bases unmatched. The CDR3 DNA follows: TGTGCCAGCAAGGGAGACAGGGGTTACGGCTATGGCTACACCTTC. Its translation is CASKGDRGYGYGYTF.

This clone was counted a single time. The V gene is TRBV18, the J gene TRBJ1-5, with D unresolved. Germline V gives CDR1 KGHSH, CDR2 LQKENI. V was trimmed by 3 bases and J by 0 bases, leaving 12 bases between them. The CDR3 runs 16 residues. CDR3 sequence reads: CASSPERTYSNQPQHF. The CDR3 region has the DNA TGTGCCAGCTCACCTGAGCGGACCTATAGCAATCAGCCCCAGCATTTT. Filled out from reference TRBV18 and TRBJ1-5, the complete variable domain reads NAGVMQNPRHLVRRRGQEARLRCSPMKGHSHVYWYRQLPEEGLKFMVYLQKENIIDESGMPKERFSAEFPKEGPSILRIQQVVRGDSAAYFCASSPERTYSNQPQHFGDGTRLSIL.

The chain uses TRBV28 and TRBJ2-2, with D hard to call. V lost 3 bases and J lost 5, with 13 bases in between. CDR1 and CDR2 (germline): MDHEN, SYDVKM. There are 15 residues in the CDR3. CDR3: CASSFLRDGTGELFF. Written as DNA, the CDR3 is TGTGCCAGCAGTTTTTTGAGAGATGGGACCGGGGAGCTGTTTTTT.

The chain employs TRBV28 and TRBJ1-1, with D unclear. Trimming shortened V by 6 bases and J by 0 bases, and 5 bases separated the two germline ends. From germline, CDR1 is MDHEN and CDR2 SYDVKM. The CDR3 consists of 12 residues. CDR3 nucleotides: TGTGCCAGCAGCACCCTGAACACTGAAGCTTTCTTT. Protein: CASSTLNTEAFF.